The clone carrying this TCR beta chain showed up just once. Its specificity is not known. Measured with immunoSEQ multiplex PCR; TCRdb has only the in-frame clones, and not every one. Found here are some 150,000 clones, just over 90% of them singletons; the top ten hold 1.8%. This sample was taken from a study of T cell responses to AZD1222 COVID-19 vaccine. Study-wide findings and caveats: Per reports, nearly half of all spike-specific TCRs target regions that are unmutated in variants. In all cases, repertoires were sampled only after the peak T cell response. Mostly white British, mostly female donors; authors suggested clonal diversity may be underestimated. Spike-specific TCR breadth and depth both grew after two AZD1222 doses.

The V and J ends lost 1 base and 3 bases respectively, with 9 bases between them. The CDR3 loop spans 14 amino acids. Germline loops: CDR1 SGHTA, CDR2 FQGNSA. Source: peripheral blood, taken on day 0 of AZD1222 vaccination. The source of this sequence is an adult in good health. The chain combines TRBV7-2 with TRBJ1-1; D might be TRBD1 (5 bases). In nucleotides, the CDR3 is TGTGCCAGCAGCTTAGTTGCGGGGGACACTGAAGCTTTCTTT. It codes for CASSLVAGDTEAFF. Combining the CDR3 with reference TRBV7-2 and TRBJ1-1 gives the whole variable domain GAGVSQSPSNKVTEKGKDVELRCDPISGHTALYWYRQSLGQGLEFLIYFQGNSAPDKSGLPSDRFSAERTGGSVSTLTIQRTQQEDSAVYLCASSLVAGDTEAFFGQGTRLTVV.